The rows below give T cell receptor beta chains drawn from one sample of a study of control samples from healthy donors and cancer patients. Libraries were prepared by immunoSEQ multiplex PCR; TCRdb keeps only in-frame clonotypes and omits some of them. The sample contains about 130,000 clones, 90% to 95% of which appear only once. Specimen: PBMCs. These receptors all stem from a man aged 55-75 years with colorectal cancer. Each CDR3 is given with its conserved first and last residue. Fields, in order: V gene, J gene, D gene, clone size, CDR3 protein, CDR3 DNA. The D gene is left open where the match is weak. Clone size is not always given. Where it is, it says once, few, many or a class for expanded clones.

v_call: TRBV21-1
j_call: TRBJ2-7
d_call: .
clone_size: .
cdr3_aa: CASSKDGGGSYEQYF
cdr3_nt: TGTGCCAGCAGCAAGGACGGAGGGGGCTCCTACGAGCAGTACTTC

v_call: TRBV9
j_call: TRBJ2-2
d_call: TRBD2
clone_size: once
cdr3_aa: CASSVSGGSGTGELFF
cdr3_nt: TGTGCCAGCAGCGTTAGCGGGGGGAGCGGCACCGGGGAGCTGTTTTTT

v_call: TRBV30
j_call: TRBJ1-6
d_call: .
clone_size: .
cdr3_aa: CAWAGLSNSPLHF
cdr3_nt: TGTGCCTGGGCGGGACTCTCTAATTCACCCCTCCACTTT

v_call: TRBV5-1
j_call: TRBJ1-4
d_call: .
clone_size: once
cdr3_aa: CASSWTDSNEKLFF
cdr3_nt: TGCGCCAGCAGCTGGACGGACAGTAATGAAAAACTGTTTTTT

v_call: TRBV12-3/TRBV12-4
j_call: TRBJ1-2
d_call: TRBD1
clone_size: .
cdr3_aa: CASSRGQGGYTF
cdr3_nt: TGTGCCAGCAGCCGAGGACAGGGGGGCTACACCTTC

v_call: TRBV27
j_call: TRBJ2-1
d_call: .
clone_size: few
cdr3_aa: CASREGGAIYNEQFF
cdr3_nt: TGTGCCAGCAGGGAGGGGGGGGCCATCTACAATGAGCAGTTCTTC

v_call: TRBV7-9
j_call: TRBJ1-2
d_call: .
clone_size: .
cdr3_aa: CASSLAGGFGGYTF
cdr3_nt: TGTGCCAGCAGCTTAGCTGGAGGGTTCGGTGGCTACACCTTC

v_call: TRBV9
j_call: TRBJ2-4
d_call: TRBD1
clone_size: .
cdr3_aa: CASSVGIGGVGIQYF
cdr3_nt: TGTGCCAGCAGCGTAGGTATAGGGGGCGTCGGCATTCAGTACTTC

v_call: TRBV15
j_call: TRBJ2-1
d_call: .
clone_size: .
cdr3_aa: CATSSLGGYNEQFF
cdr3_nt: TGTGCCACCAGCAGTCTAGGGGGGTATAATGAGCAGTTCTTC

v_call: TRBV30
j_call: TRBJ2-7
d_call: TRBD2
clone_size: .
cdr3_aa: CAWSPGLTSEQYF
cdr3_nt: TGTGCCTGGAGTCCGGGACTAACTTCCGAGCAGTACTTC

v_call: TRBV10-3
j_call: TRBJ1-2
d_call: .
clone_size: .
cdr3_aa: CAISDRGKTYGYTF
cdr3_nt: TGTGCCATCAGTGACAGGGGAAAAACCTATGGCTACACCTTC

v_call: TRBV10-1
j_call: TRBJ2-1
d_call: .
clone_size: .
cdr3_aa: CATSRDLSSYNEQFF
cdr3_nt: TGCGCCACCTCGCGGGACCTAAGCTCCTACAATGAGCAGTTCTTC

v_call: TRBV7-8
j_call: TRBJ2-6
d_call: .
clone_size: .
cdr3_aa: CASSLGSSGANVLTF
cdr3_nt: TGTGCCAGCAGCTTGGGGAGCTCTGGGGCCAACGTCCTGACTTTC

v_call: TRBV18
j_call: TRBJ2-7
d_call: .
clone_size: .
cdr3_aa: CASSPRPGYFRGPFYEQYF
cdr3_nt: TGTGCCAGCTCACCGCGGCCAGGGTATTTCAGGGGCCCATTCTACGAGCAGTACTTC

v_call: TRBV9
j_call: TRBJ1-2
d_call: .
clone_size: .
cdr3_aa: CASSPDLDLTYGYTF
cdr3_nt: TGTGCCAGCAGCCCTGATTTGGACCTCACCTATGGCTACACCTTC

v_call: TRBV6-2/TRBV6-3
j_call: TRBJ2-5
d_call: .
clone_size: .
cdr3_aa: CASSYGGGGIETQYF
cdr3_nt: TGTGCCAGCAGTTACGGCGGTGGGGGGATAGAGACCCAGTACTTC

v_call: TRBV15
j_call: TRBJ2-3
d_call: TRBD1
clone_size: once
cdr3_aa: CATSQGQGASNTQYF
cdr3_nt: TGTGCCACCAGCCAGGGACAGGGGGCATCAAATACGCAGTATTTT